The 10 T cell receptor beta chains given below trace back to one sample, sequenced in a study of blood T cell repertoires in COVID-19. Generated by immunoSEQ multiplex PCR, the TCRdb table keeps only in-frame clones and is missing some. The repertoire consists of approximately 250,000 clones, with 88% occurring once and the leading ten covering roughly 10%. Sequencing input: peripheral blood. The receptors stem from an older woman with COVID-19, enrolled during active disease.

The rearrangement uses TRBV6-5 and TRBJ1-1; a possible D gene is TRBD1 (5 bases). The CDR3 consists of 14 residues. The V and J ends lost 0 bases and 4 bases respectively, with 9 bases between them. Looked up from germline, CDR1 is MNHEY and CDR2 is SVGAGI. CDR3 bases: TGTGCCAGCAGTTACTCGAAAGGGGCCACTGAAGCTTTCTTT. Its translation is CASSYSKGATEAFF.

The CDR3 DNA is TGTGCCAGCCAAGGGACGGGAGCATACGAGCAGTACTTC. Protein product: CASQGTGAYEQYF. This chain links TRBV7-9 with TRBJ2-7, with D perhaps matching TRBD2 (6 bases). The ends were cut back, 8 bases at V and 4 bases at J, with 15 bases in the middle. Germline assignment: CDR1 SEHNR and CDR2 FQNEAQ (reference sequence). This CDR3 region has 13 residues.

The rearrangement uses TRBV12-3 or TRBV12-4 and TRBJ1-1; D is undetermined. This CDR3 is built from 12 residues. Trimming took 3 bases from V and 5 from J, leaving 7 bases between them. The CDR3 DNA sequence: TGTGCCAGCAGTTTCGGGTTTACTGAAGCTTTCTTT. This gives the protein CASSFGFTEAFF.

This clone was seen only once. V and J are TRBV19 and TRBJ2-2; 10 bases map to TRBD2. This CDR3 spans 14 amino acids. CDR1 is LNHDA, CDR2 SQIVND, per germline (reference sequence). The trim removed 4 bases at V and 4 bases at J, leaving 0 bases unmatched. CDR3 protein: CASSTSGGTGELFF. The CDR3 nucleotides are TGTGCCAGTAGTACTAGCGGGGGCACCGGGGAGCTGTTTTTT. The whole variable domain, filled in from reference TRBV19 and TRBJ2-2, reads DGGITQSPKYLFRKEGQNVTLSCEQNLNHDAMYWYRQDPGQGLRLIYYSQIVNDFQKGDIAEGYSVSREKKESFPLTVTSAQKNPTAFYLCASSTSGGTGELFFGEGSRLTVL.

The CDR3 bases are TGTGCCAGCAGCTTCAGCGGGATATCAGATACGCAGTATTTT. This translates into CASSFSGISDTQYF. The rearrangement uses TRBV5-6 and TRBJ2-3; TRBD2 matches at 7 bases. This CDR3 has 14 residues. The V segment lost 2 bases and the J segment 4 bases; nucleotides outside the gene matches: 4. Germline V lookup: CDR1 SGHDT, CDR2 YYEEEE.

The chain has TRBV20-1 and TRBJ2-7; no firm D call. Trimming cost V 1 base and J 6 bases, with 7 bases left between them. This CDR3 has 11 amino acids. In germline, CDR1 is DFQATT, CDR2 SNEGSKA (reference sequence). CDR3 in amino acids: CSARGTGEQYF. The CDR3 nucleotides read TGCAGTGCTAGAGGAACGGGCGAGCAGTACTTC.

This chain connects TRBV7-9 to TRBJ2-3, with D tentatively TRBD1 (6 bases). This CDR3 region has 14 residues. The germline V and J ends were trimmed by 5 bases and 3 bases, with 12 bases remaining between them. In germline, CDR1 is SEHNR, CDR2 FQNEAQ (reference sequence). CDR3 nucleotides: TGTGCCAGCAGCGTGAACAGGGAAACAGATACGCAGTATTTT. Protein sequence: CASSVNRETDTQYF.

The CDR3 DNA reads as TGTGCCAGCAGCTTAGAAGCGGGGATGAACACTGAAGCTTTCTTT. Amino acid sequence: CASSLEAGMNTEAFF. The chain links TRBV11-3 to TRBJ1-1; D is undetermined. Trimming left V 0 bases short and J 0 bases short, with 8 bases between. The CDR3 length is 15 residues. CDR1 is SGHNT, CDR2 YENEEA, per germline. Full variable domain (remainder filled in from reference TRBV11-3 and TRBJ1-1): EAGVVQSPRYKIIEKKQPVAFWCNPISGHNTLYWYLQNLGQGPELLIRYENEEAVDDSQLPKDRFSAERLKGVDSTLKIQPAELGDSAVYLCASSLEAGMNTEAFFGQGTRLTVV.

The genes are TRBV11-3 and TRBJ1-6, with no clear D. Trimming left V 3 bases short and J 10 bases short, with 10 bases between. CDR1 is SGHNT and CDR2 is YENEEA in the germline V gene. The CDR3 has 13 residues. This CDR3 reads CASSFNIESPLHF. In DNA, the CDR3 is TGTGCCAGCAGCTTTAATATAGAATCACCCCTCCACTTT.

The rearrangement joins TRBV9 to TRBJ2-1, with no clear D. CDR3 length equals 13 residues. Germline V gives CDR1 SGDLS, CDR2 YYNGEE. The ends were cut back, 4 bases at V and 6 bases at J, with 11 bases in the middle. As DNA, the CDR3 is TGTGCCAGCAGCTCAAGTAACAGCAATGAGCAGTTCTTC. Translating it yields CASSSSNSNEQFF. Combining the CDR3 with reference TRBV9 and TRBJ2-1 gives the whole variable domain DSGVTQTPKHLITATGQRVTLRCSPRSGDLSVYWYQQSLDQGLQFLIQYYNGEERAKGNILERFSAQQFPDLHSELNLSSLELGDSALYFCASSSSNSNEQFFGPGTRLTVL.